The source of this TCR beta chain is a study of blood T cell repertoires in COVID-19. Here immunoSEQ multiplex PCR was the method, and the copy in TCRdb shows in-frame clones only, minus some. The sample includes around 250,000 clones, almost 85% of them seen just once. Participant reports of clinical history set cohort assignment. V shed 3 bases and J 6 bases; nucleotides not matched to a gene: 7. The CDR3 is 15 residues long. CDR1 is LNHNV and CDR2 is YYDKDF in the germline V gene (reference sequence). This chain uses TRBV15 with TRBJ1-4; 7 bases match TRBD1. The origin of this receptor is a man in his forties who had recovered from COVID-19. The specimen sequenced was PBMCs or T cells enriched from blood (not recorded which). The DNA for the CDR3 is TGTGCCACCAGCAGGCCGGACAGGAGAGATGAAAAACTGTTTTTT. Its translation: CATSRPDRRDEKLFF.